These 10 T cell receptor beta chains came from one sample sequenced in a study of cytomegalovirus exposure and HLA in healthy donors. Clones were sequenced by immunoSEQ multiplex PCR, and TCRdb holds only the in-frame ones, with some missing. The sample has 150,000 to 200,000 clones; about four fifths are singletons. Sequencing was done on a sample of PBMCs. These TCRs come from a man younger than 30 in good health and CMV-seropositive.

This chain joins TRBV28 and TRBJ2-1; 10 bases are a match to TRBD1. The CDR3 runs to 17 residues. In germline, CDR1 is MDHEN, CDR2 SYDVKM. With V trimmed by 8 bases and J by 0 bases, 10 bases remained unmatched. This CDR3 is CASLTGGLPSSYNEQFF. For the CDR3, the DNA is TGTGCCAGCCTGACAGGGGGCCTTCCCAGCTCCTACAATGAGCAGTTCTTC.

The chain carries TRBV27 and TRBJ2-2; D might be TRBD1 (5 bases). Germline lookup yields CDR1 MNHEY and CDR2 SMNVEV (reference sequence). The CDR3 runs 12 residues. Trimming took off 7 bases at V and 3 bases at J, with 6 bases between the two ends. The chain's CDR3 is CASTGYTGELFF. CDR3 nucleotide sequence: TGTGCCAGCACAGGGTACACCGGGGAGCTGTTTTTT.

The CDR3 nucleotides read TGTGCCAGCACCCAGGAGGGGCTCAAGGAAGCTTTCTTT. This gives the protein CASTQEGLKEAFF. The chain has TRBV28 and TRBJ1-1, with a tentative D call TRBD1 (5 bases). V lost 7 bases to trimming and J lost 8 bases, with 17 bases between them. The CDR3 is 13 amino acids. The germline CDR1 and CDR2 sequences are MDHEN and SYDVKM.

This clone was observed a single time. CDR3 region: CASSVPGETSDTQYF. In nucleotides, the CDR3 is TGTGCCAGCAGCGTACCAGGGGAGACATCAGATACGCAGTATTTT. The chain uses TRBV9 and TRBJ2-3, with a possible D match to TRBD1 (6 bases). CDR1 SGDLS and CDR2 YYNGEE come from the germline V gene. The CDR3 covers 15 residues. Between the trimmed V and J ends, which lost 1 base and 4 bases, there was a span of 13 bases.

The chain has TRBV28 and TRBJ2-5; 11 nucleotides match TRBD2. V dropped 6 bases and J dropped 1; count of bases not matched to a gene: 4. The CDR3 length is 15 residues. Germline V gives CDR1 MDHEN, CDR2 SYDVKM. The CDR3 bases are TGTGCCAGCAGGAAGGGACTAGCGGTCCAAGAGACCCAGTACTTC. It encodes CASRKGLAVQETQYF.

The chain has TRBV23-1 and TRBJ1-2, with D maybe TRBD1 (6 bases). TRBV23-1 is given ORF status, its function remaining uncertain. The CDR3 consists of 12 residues. CDR3: CPDQTGPYGYTF. CDR3 bases: TGCCCCGACCAGACAGGACCCTATGGCTACACCTTC.

This chain joins TRBV9 and TRBJ1-3; D is unresolved. CDR3 length: 13 residues. V dropped 3 bases and J dropped 4 bases, with 8 bases sitting between them. Germline CDR1 SGDLS, CDR2 YYNGEE. The CDR3 loop is CASSAVVGNTIYF. The CDR3 DNA is TGTGCCAGCAGCGCTGTCGTGGGAAACACCATATATTTT.

This clone appeared a single time. The J gene is TRBJ2-7, the V gene TRBV4-1, with D maybe TRBD2 (5 bases). This CDR3 region has 15 residues. Trimming cost V 1 base and J 4 bases, with 14 bases left between them. CDR1 and CDR2 (germline): MGHRA, YSYEKL. This CDR3 reads CASSQGASWTYEQYF. CDR3 bases: TGCGCCAGCAGCCAAGGGGCCTCCTGGACTTACGAGCAGTACTTC.

The chain recombines TRBV27 with TRBJ2-7; 14 bases map to TRBD2. CDR1 and CDR2 (germline): MNHEY, SMNVEV (reference sequence). The J segment lost 7 bases and the V segment lost 3 bases, leaving 2 bases of the junction unmatched. This CDR3 has 14 amino acids. Written as DNA, the CDR3 is TGTGCCAGCAGTTTGACTAGCGGGAGGGGGGAGCAGTACTTC. This codes for CASSLTSGRGEQYF.

This chain links TRBV28 with TRBJ1-1; no reliable D call. The CDR3 contains 12 residues. Germline V gene sequence: CDR1 MDHEN, CDR2 SYDVKM. Deletions cut 8 bases from V and 5 bases from J, with 12 bases between. The CDR3 region has the DNA TGTGCCAGCGTTACCCCGGGAACTGAAGCTTTCTTT. Its protein is CASVTPGTEAFF.